Included here is one TCR beta chain sequence, with context. Recruited during active infection, patients (from Seattle) were subsequently followed longitudinally. How the authors handled the data: Using reference gene primer amplification, nucleated cell counts were estimated. The method was immunoSEQ multiplex PCR; TCRdb's version includes in-frame clones alone and lacks a portion of them. The DNA was the basis for D and trimming; V, J and clone size are from that table. The table lists around 160,000 clones, around 87% of them singletons, with approximately 10% in the top ten. Germline-derived CDR1 and CDR2 are KGHSH and LQKENI. V was pared by 2 bases and J by 3 bases, with 5 bases of the junction left unmatched. CDR3 length: 17 residues. This record comes from a study of blood T cell repertoires in COVID-19. Across the study: Material from acute and convalescent COVID-19 was sourced from the United States, Italy and Spain.

The specimen sequenced was peripheral blood. This sequence was found in a woman between 65 and 79 years old with COVID-19, enrolled during active disease. The chain couples TRBV18 to TRBJ2-5; TRBD2 matches at 14 bases. The CDR3 reads CASSPRGLAGGKETQYF. Here the CDR3 DNA reads TGTGCCAGCTCACCAAGAGGACTAGCGGGGGGTAAAGAGACCCAGTACTTC.